Below, 27 T cell receptor beta chains from the same sample are listed, as sequenced in a study of T cell changes during pregnancy in multiple sclerosis. Sequencing was performed with immunoSEQ multiplex PCR; in TCRdb, only in-frame clones are kept and a portion is missing. This sample carries 30,000 to 45,000 clones, 89% of them seen once, and the ten largest clones take over 9%. Sequencing used CD8+ T cells from peripheral blood mononuclear cells, obtained in the third trimester of pregnancy. The receptors originated from a female donor with multiple sclerosis, enrolled in a pregnancy study.

This CDR3 reads CASSQDTQGAEQYF. In nucleotides, the CDR3 is TGCGCCAGCAGCCAAGACACTCAGGGGGCCGAGCAGTACTTC. V usage is TRBV4-3 and J usage is TRBJ2-7; 8 bases align to TRBD1. The CDR3 runs to 14 residues. Germline values: CDR1 LGHNA, CDR2 YSLEER. The trim removed 0 bases at V and 6 bases at J, leaving 4 bases unmatched.

The genes are TRBV7-9 and TRBJ2-3; maybe TRBD2 (6 bases). The CDR3 has 13 residues. With 4 bases removed from V and 4 bases from J, the gap between germline ends came to 9 bases. Germline V gene lookup returns CDR1 SEHNR and CDR2 FQNEAQ (reference sequence). The CDR3 here is CASSSWRADTQYF. The DNA of the CDR3 is TGTGCCAGCAGCTCTTGGAGGGCAGATACGCAGTATTTT.

The CDR3 is CASSPPEAQNTGELFF. The CDR3 region has the DNA TGTGCCAGCAGCCCGCCAGAGGCACAAAACACCGGGGAGCTGTTTTTT. The chain couples TRBV7-9 to TRBJ2-2, with no clear D. The V gene lost 5 bases and the J gene lost 2 bases, with 15 bases spanning the gap. The CDR3 covers 16 residues. The germline V gene encodes CDR1 SEHNR and CDR2 FQNEAQ (reference sequence).

The V and J genes are TRBV6-5 and TRBJ1-1; D gene unclear. The germline V gene encodes CDR1 MNHEY and CDR2 SVGAGI. The germline V and J ends were trimmed by 7 bases and 0 bases, with 12 bases remaining between them. This CDR3 is 14 amino acids long. The chain's CDR3 is CASTQDYVNTEAFF. CDR3 in DNA: TGTGCCAGCACCCAGGACTACGTGAACACTGAAGCTTTCTTT.

The chain uses TRBV5-5 and TRBJ1-4; possibly TRBD1 for D (5 bases). Per germline, CDR1 SGHKS and CDR2 YYEKEE (reference sequence). This CDR3 region has 15 residues. Trimming stripped 4 bases from V and 8 bases from J, with 18 bases between. CDR3 sequence (DNA): TGTGCCAGCAGCCCGACAGTCCGTGAATACGAAAAACTGTTTTTT. Protein: CASSPTVREYEKLFF.

The chain joins TRBV29-1 to TRBJ2-7, with D possibly being TRBD1 (5 bases). Germline CDR1 is SQVTM and CDR2 is ANQGSEA. V was pared by 8 bases and J by 5 bases, with 22 bases between. This CDR3 is 14 amino acids long. The CDR3, as DNA: TGCAGCACATCAAACCTTCAGGGTGAGAACGAGCAGTACTTC. Encoded protein: CSTSNLQGENEQYF.

The V call is TRBV10-3, the J call TRBJ2-1; 7 bases are a match to TRBD2. Unmatched junction bases numbered 7, after V lost 4 bases and J lost 10 bases. The CDR3 has 13 amino acids. Germline V CDR1 and CDR2: ENHRY, SYGVKD. Here the CDR3 DNA reads TGTGCCATCAGTGGGGCGGGGGAGGAAGAGCAGTTCTTC. As protein: CAISGAGEEEQFF.

The J gene is TRBJ1-1, the V gene TRBV12-5; TRBD1 matches 9 bases. V lost 1 base and J lost 3; bases outside the gene matches: 0. Germline CDR1 is LGHNT and CDR2 is FRNRAP. The CDR3 spans 14 residues. The CDR3 reads CASGLGTGDTEAFF. CDR3 coding DNA: TGTGCTAGTGGTTTGGGGACAGGGGACACTGAAGCTTTCTTT.

This CDR3 reads CASSLTTGWNTEAFF. CDR3 DNA: TGTGCCAGCAGCCTCACGACAGGGTGGAACACTGAAGCTTTCTTT. The chain has TRBV7-6 and TRBJ1-1, with TRBD1 identical over 7 bases. This CDR3 comprises 15 residues. V dropped 5 bases and J dropped 1; count of bases not matched to a gene: 7. The V gene's germline CDR1 is SGHVS and CDR2 FNYEAQ. The entire variable domain, with the rest obtained from reference TRBV7-6 and TRBJ1-1, is as follows: GAGVSQSPRYKVTKRGQDVALRCDPISGHVSLYWYRQALGQGPEFLTYFNYEAQQDKSGLPNDRFSAERPEGSISTLTIQRTEQRDSAMYRCASSLTTGWNTEAFFGQGTRLTVV.

The chain uses TRBV7-6 and TRBJ2-3; no definite D call. V was shortened by 0 bases and J by 0 bases, with 10 bases between the two germline ends. The CDR3 sequence is 16 residues long. Germline V lookup: CDR1 SGHVS, CDR2 FNYEAQ. In nucleotides, the CDR3 is TGTGCCAGCAGCTTAGCCGGGTCCCCTAGCACAGATACGCAGTATTTT. It encodes CASSLAGSPSTDTQYF.

The chain couples TRBV7-2 to TRBJ2-1, with D uncertain. Between the trimmed V and J ends, which lost 5 bases and 7 bases, there was a span of 6 bases. The germline V gene encodes CDR1 SGHTA and CDR2 FQGNSA. The CDR3 runs to 11 residues. This CDR3 reads CASSPMNEQFF. The CDR3 DNA follows: TGTGCCAGCAGCCCTATGAATGAGCAGTTCTTC.

J is TRBJ1-6 and V is TRBV19, with 8 bases lining up with TRBD1. The trim removed 5 bases at V and 9 bases at J, leaving 3 bases unmatched. Germline values: CDR1 LNHDA, CDR2 SQIVND (reference sequence). This CDR3 is 13 amino acids long. CDR3 sequence reads: CASSWTGSSPLHF. CDR3 nucleotides: TGTGCCAGTAGTTGGACAGGGAGTTCACCCCTCCACTTT. The whole variable domain, remainder taken from reference TRBV19 and TRBJ1-6, is DGGITQSPKYLFRKEGQNVTLSCEQNLNHDAMYWYRQDPGQGLRLIYYSQIVNDFQKGDIAEGYSVSREKKESFPLTVTSAQKNPTAFYLCASSWTGSSPLHFGNGTRLTVT.

V and J are TRBV6-5 and TRBJ1-2; D call uncertain. The CDR3 totals 13 residues. Germline V gene sequence: CDR1 MNHEY, CDR2 SVGAGI. The V end lost 5 bases, the J end lost 1 base, and 8 bases lay between the germline ends. In DNA form, the CDR3 reads TGTGCCAGCAGTCAGACACTTAACTATGGCTACACCTTC. Amino acids: CASSQTLNYGYTF.

In DNA, the CDR3 is TGTGCCAGCTTCCTAGCCGGGAACACTGAAGCTTTCTTT. Protein: CASFLAGNTEAFF. V gene TRBV21-1 combines with J gene TRBJ1-1. TRBV21-1 is flagged as a pseudogene. This CDR3 comprises 13 residues.

The rearrangement links TRBV9 to TRBJ2-1; maybe TRBD1 (5 bases). The V and J ends lost 0 bases and 4 bases respectively, with 11 bases between them. Germline loops: CDR1 SGDLS, CDR2 YYNGEE. This CDR3 has 15 amino acids. CDR3 in DNA: TGTGCCAGCAGCGTAGGTGGGGCTGGGTACAATGAGCAGTTCTTC. Encoded protein: CASSVGGAGYNEQFF. The entire variable domain, with the rest obtained from reference TRBV9 and TRBJ2-1, is as follows: DSGVTQTPKHLITATGQRVTLRCSPRSGDLSVYWYQQSLDQGLQFLIQYYNGEERAKGNILERFSAQQFPDLHSELNLSSLELGDSALYFCASSVGGAGYNEQFFGPGTRLTVL.

The chain is built from TRBV27 and TRBJ2-2, with 7 bases matching TRBD2. The CDR3 is 18 amino acids. Trimming at V came to 3 bases and at J to 5 bases, leaving 15 bases not matched to a gene. Germline CDR1 and CDR2: MNHEY and SMNVEV (reference sequence). The CDR3, as DNA: TGTGCCAGCAGTTTCGTCGTGTCCGTCCGGGGGGTAACCGGGGAGCTGTTTTTT. Its protein is CASSFVVSVRGVTGELFF.

This sequence joins TRBV7-9 and TRBJ2-3; D is possibly TRBD1 (6 bases). Trimming cost V 3 bases and J 6 bases, with 13 bases left between them. CDR1 and CDR2 (germline): SEHNR, FQNEAQ (reference sequence). The CDR3 runs to 14 residues. CDR3 protein: CASSLGQGWDTQYF. In DNA, the CDR3 is TGTGCCAGCAGCTTGGGGCAGGGGTGGGATACGCAGTATTTT. The full variable domain, with the rest looked up from reference TRBV7-9 and TRBJ2-3, is DTGVSQNPRHKITKRGQNVTFRCDPISEHNRLYWYRQTLGQGPEFLTYFQNEAQLEKSRLLSDRFSAERPKGSFSTLEIQRTEQGDSAMYLCASSLGQGWDTQYFGPGTRLTVL.

The rearrangement links TRBV23-1 to TRBJ2-3, with 7 bases identical to TRBD1. TRBV23-1 is reported as an ORF; its role is uncertain. The CDR3 runs 17 residues. The trim removed 2 bases at V and 1 base at J, leaving 9 bases unmatched. The CDR3 region has the DNA TGCGCCAGCAGTCAAAGACCAGGGGGTAGTCGCACAGATACGCAGTATTTT. Protein sequence: CASSQRPGGSRTDTQYF.

This chain connects TRBV6-1 to TRBJ2-7, with D unclear. Trimming took off 4 bases at V and 2 bases at J, with 9 bases between the two ends. This CDR3 contains 13 residues. Germline V lookup: CDR1 MNHNS, CDR2 SASEGT. The CDR3 coding sequence is TGTGCCAGCAGTGTGGGCAGCCCCTACGAGCAGTACTTC. Amino acids: CASSVGSPYEQYF.

V usage is TRBV14 and J usage is TRBJ2-1, with D perhaps matching TRBD1 (6 bases). CDR1 is SGHDN, CDR2 FVKESK, per germline. V shed 3 bases and J shed 5 bases, with 17 bases lying between them. There are 16 residues in the CDR3. The CDR3 region is CASSHNREGFDNEQFF. In DNA form, the CDR3 reads TGTGCCAGCAGCCATAACAGGGAAGGCTTTGACAATGAGCAGTTCTTC.

The chain couples TRBV2 to TRBJ2-4; the match to TRBD2 covers 9 bases. The CDR3 totals 14 residues. CDR1 is SNHLY, CDR2 FYNNEI, per germline. J gave up 7 bases and V 2 bases, and 3 bases lay outside the gene matches. CDR3 sequence: CASSELAGLNIQYF. The CDR3 DNA is TGTGCCAGCAGTGAACTAGCGGGACTTAACATTCAGTACTTC.

The rearrangement links TRBV7-6 to TRBJ2-5, with D perhaps TRBD2 (5 bases). Trimming pared 1 base from V and 0 bases from J, leaving 21 bases between. This CDR3 region has 19 residues. Germline assignment: CDR1 SGHVS and CDR2 FNYEAQ. The CDR3 region is CASSLGVGLAVLYQETQYF. CDR3 bases: TGTGCCAGCAGCTTAGGGGTAGGCCTAGCCGTCCTCTACCAAGAGACCCAGTACTTC.

The J gene is TRBJ2-7, the V gene TRBV4-2; TRBD1 matches 12 bases. Germline V gene lookup returns CDR1 LGHNA and CDR2 YNFKEQ. J lost 1 base, V lost 1 base, and 5 bases had no gene match. The CDR3 length is 17 residues. CDR3 protein: CASSQVGTGGKSYEQYF. The CDR3 nucleotides read TGTGCCAGCAGCCAAGTCGGGACAGGGGGCAAGTCCTACGAGCAGTACTTC.

The rearrangement joins TRBV6-6 to TRBJ2-1, with 7 bases matching TRBD2. The CDR3 length is 15 residues. The ends lost 2 bases at V and 6 bases at J; junction bases unmatched: 7. CDR1 is MNHNY, CDR2 SVGAGI, per germline (reference sequence). The CDR3 spells CASSYGGEGRNEQFF. CDR3 sequence (DNA): TGTGCCAGCAGTTACGGGGGGGAGGGCCGCAATGAGCAGTTCTTC.

The rearrangement uses TRBV4-3 and TRBJ2-2; 11 nucleotides line up with TRBD2. The CDR3 length is 18 residues. In germline, CDR1 is LGHNA, CDR2 YSLEER. V was pared by 5 bases and J by 7 bases, with 15 bases of the junction left unmatched. CDR3: CASSVQLAGALQGGELFF. For the CDR3, the DNA is TGCGCCAGCAGCGTGCAACTAGCGGGGGCCCTACAGGGCGGGGAGCTGTTTTTT.

V usage is TRBV9 and J usage is TRBJ1-2; D is uncertain. There are 15 residues in the CDR3. V shed 0 bases and J shed 0 bases, with 9 bases lying between them. Germline lookup yields CDR1 SGDLS and CDR2 YYNGEE. As DNA, the CDR3 is TGTGCCAGCAGCGTAGACGAACTAGCTAACTATGGCTACACCTTC. Its protein is CASSVDELANYGYTF.

This rearrangement joins TRBV7-9 to TRBJ2-7, with 7 bases aligning to TRBD1. The CDR3 sequence is 15 residues long. The germline V gene encodes CDR1 SEHNR and CDR2 FQNEAQ (reference sequence). J gave up 1 base and V 5 bases, and 8 bases lay outside the gene matches. Here the CDR3 reads CASSSSGQLSYEQYF. The CDR3 nucleotides are TGTGCCAGCAGCAGTTCGGGACAGCTATCCTACGAGCAGTACTTC.